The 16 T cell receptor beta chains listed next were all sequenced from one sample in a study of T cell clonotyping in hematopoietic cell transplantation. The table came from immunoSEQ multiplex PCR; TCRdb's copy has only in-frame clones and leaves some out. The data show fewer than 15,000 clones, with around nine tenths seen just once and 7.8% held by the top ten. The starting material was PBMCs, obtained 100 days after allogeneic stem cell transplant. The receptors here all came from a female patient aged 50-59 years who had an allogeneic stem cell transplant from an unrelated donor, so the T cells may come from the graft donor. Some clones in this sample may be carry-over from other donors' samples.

Here the CDR3 reads CASSLEGTNYGYTF. The CDR3 coding sequence is TGCGCCAGCAGCTTGGAGGGCACAAACTATGGCTACACCTTC. V gene TRBV5-1 combines with J gene TRBJ1-2; D unresolved. CDR1 and CDR2 from the germline V gene are SGHRS and YFSETQ. The V end lost 0 bases, the J end lost 2 bases, and 8 bases lay between the germline ends. The CDR3 is 14 residues long. The variable domain in full, with the rest retrieved from reference TRBV5-1 and TRBJ1-2, is KAGVTQTPRYLIKTRGQQVTLSCSPISGHRSVSWYQQTPGQGLQFLFEYFSETQRNKGNFPGRFSGRQFSNSRSEMNVSTLELGDSALYLCASSLEGTNYGYTFGSGTRLTVV.

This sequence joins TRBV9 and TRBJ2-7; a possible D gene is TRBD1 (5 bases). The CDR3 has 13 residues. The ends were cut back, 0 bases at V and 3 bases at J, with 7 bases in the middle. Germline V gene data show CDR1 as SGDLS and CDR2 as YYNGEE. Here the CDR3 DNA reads TGTGCCAGCAGCGTAGGACAGAACTACGAGCAGTACTTC. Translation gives CASSVGQNYEQYF.

CDR3 sequence reads: CASSPYQGLTTEAFF. The CDR3 nucleotides are TGTGCCAGCAGTCCCTACCAGGGGTTGACCACTGAAGCTTTCTTT. This chain joins TRBV11-2 and TRBJ1-1; D is perhaps TRBD1 (6 bases). V lost 6 bases, J lost 4 bases, and 18 bases lay in between. Germline V lookup: CDR1 SGHAT, CDR2 FQNNGV. The CDR3 has 15 residues.

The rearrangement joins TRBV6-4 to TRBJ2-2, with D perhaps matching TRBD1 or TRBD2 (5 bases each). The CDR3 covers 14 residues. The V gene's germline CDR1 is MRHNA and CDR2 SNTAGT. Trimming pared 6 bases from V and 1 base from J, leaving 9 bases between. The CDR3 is CASRGTGNTGELFF. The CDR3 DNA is TGTGCCAGCAGAGGGACGGGGAACACCGGGGAGCTGTTTTTT.

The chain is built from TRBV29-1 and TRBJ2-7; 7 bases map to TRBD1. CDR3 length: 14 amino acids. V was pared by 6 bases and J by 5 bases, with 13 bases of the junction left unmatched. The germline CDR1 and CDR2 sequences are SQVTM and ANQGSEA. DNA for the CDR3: TGCAGCGTGGGGACAGCTCAGACTAACAACGAGCAGTACTTC. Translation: CSVGTAQTNNEQYF.

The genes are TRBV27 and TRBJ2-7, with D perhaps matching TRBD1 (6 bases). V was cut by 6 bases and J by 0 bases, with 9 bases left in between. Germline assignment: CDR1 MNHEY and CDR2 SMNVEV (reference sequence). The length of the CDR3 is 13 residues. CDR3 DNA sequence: TGTGCCAGCAGATCGGACAGCTCCTACGAGCAGTACGTC. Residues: CASRSDSSYEQYV.

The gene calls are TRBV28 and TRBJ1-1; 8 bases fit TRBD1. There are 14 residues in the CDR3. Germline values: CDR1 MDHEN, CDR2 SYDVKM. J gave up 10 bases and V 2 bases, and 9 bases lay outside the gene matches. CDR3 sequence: CASSLAGTGRGAFF. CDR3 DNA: TGTGCCAGCAGTTTAGCCGGGACAGGCAGGGGAGCTTTCTTT. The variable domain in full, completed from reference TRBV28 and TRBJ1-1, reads DVKVTQSSRYLVKRTGEKVFLECVQDMDHENMFWYRQDPGLGLRLIYFSYDVKMKEKGDIPEGYSVSREKKERFSLILESASTNQTSMYLCASSLAGTGRGAFFGQGTRLTVV.

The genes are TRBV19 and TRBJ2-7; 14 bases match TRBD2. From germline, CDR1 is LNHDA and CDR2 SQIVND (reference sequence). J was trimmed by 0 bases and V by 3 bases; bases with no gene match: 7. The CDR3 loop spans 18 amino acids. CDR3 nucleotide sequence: TGTGCCAGTAGTATCTCGACTAGCGGGAGGGGGAACTCCTACGAGCAGTACTTC. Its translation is CASSISTSGRGNSYEQYF.

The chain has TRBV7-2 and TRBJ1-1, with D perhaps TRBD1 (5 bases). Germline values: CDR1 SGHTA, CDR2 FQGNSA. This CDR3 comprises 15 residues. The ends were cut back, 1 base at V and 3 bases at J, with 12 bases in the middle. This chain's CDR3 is CASSLVGVGHTEAFF. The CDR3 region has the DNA TGTGCCAGCAGCTTAGTAGGAGTGGGGCACACTGAAGCTTTCTTT.

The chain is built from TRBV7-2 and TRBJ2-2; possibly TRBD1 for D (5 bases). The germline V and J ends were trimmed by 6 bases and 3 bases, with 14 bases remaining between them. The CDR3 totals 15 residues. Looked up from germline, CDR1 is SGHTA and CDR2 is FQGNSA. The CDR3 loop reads CASSPPRQYTGELFF. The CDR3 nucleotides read TGTGCCAGCAGTCCTCCTCGACAGTACACCGGGGAGCTGTTTTTT.

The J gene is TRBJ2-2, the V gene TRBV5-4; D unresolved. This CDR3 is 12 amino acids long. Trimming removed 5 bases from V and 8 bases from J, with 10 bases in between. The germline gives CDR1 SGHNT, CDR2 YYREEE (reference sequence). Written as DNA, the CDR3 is TGTGCCAGCAGATCGATCCAGGGGGAGCTGTTTTTT. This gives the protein CASRSIQGELFF.

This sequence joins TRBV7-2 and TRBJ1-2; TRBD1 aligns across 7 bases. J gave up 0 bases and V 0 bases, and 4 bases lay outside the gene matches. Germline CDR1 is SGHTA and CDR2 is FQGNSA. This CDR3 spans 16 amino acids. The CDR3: CASSLARDRANYGYTF. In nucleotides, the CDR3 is TGTGCCAGCAGCTTAGCCCGGGACAGAGCTAACTATGGCTACACCTTC.

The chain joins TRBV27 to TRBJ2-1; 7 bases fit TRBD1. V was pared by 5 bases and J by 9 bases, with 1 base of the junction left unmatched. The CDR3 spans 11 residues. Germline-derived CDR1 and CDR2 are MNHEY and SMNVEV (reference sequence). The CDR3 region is CASSDRVEQFF. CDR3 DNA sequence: TGTGCCAGCAGTGACAGGGTTGAGCAGTTCTTC.

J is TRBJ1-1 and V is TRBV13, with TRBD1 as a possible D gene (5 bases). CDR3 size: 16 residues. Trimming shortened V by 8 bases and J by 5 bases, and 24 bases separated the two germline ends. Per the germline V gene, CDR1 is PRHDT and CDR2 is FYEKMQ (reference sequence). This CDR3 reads CASSQIIGGGGTEAFF. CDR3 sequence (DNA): TGTGCCAGCTCACAAATCATCGGGGGAGGAGGAACTGAAGCTTTCTTT.

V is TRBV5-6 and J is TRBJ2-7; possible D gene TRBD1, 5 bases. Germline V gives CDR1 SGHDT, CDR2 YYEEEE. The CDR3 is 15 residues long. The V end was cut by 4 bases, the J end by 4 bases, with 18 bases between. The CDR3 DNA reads TGTGCCAGCAGCCTACTTTACAGGAGTTATTACGAGCAGTACTTC. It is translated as CASSLLYRSYYEQYF.

CDR3 sequence (DNA): TGTGCCAGCAGTTTAAAGGGTAGCTCCTACGAGCAGTACTTC. As protein: CASSLKGSSYEQYF. V is TRBV27 and J is TRBJ2-7; unclear D gene. The germline V and J ends were trimmed by 2 bases and 0 bases, with 8 bases remaining between them. The CDR3 runs to 14 residues. Germline V gene lookup returns CDR1 MNHEY and CDR2 SMNVEV (reference sequence).